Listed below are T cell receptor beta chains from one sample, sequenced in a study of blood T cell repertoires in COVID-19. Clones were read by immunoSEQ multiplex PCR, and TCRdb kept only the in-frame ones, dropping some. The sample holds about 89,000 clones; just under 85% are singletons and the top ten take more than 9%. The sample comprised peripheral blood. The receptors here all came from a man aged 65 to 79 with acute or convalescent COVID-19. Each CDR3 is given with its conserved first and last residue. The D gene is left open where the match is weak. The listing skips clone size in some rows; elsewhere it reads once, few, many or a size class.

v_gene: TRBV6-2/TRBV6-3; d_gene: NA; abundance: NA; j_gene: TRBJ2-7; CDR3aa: CASSPGGGTRDRWITRYEQYF; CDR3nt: TGTGCCAGCAGTCCCGGGGGTGGCACTAGAGATCGTTGGATCACTAGATACGAGCAGTACTTC
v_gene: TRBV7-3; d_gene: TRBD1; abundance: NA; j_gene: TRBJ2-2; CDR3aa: CASSLIRTGKNTGELFF; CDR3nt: TGTGCCAGCAGCTTAATAAGGACAGGGAAGAACACCGGGGAGCTGTTTTTT
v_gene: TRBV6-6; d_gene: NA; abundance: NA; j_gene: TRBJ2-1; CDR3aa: CASSLFIYNEQFF; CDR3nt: TGTGCCAGCAGTTTGTTCATCTACAATGAGCAGTTCTTC
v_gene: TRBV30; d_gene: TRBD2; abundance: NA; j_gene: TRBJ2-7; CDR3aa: CAWSGRGGVNSVYEQYF; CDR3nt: TGTGCCTGGAGTGGCCGGGGGGGCGTCAATAGTGTGTACGAGCAGTACTTC
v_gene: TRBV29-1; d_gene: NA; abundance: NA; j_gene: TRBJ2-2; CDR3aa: CSVGRGAGGELFF; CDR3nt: TGCAGCGTTGGCAGGGGCGCGGGCGGGGAGCTGTTTTTT
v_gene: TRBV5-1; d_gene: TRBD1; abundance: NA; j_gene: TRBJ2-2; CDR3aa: CASSLRTGETGELFF; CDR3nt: TGCGCCAGCAGCTTACGGACAGGGGAAACCGGGGAGCTGTTTTTT
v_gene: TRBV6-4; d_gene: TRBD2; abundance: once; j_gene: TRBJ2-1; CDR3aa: CASSEHLAEEQFF; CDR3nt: TGTGCCAGCAGTGAGCACCTAGCGGAGGAGCAGTTCTTC
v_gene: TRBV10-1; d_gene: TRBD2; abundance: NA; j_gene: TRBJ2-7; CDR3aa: CASSEGLAGGYEQYF; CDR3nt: TGCGCCAGCAGTGAGGGACTAGCGGGGGGCTACGAGCAGTACTTC
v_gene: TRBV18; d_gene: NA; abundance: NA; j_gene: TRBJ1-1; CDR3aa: CASSPQSGNTEAFF; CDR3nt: TGTGCCAGCTCACCGCAGTCAGGTAACACTGAAGCTTTCTTT
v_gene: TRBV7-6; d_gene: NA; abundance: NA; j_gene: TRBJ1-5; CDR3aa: CASSLRHGTPDQPQHF; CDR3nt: TGTGCCAGCAGCTTAAGGCATGGGACACCAGATCAGCCCCAGCATTTT
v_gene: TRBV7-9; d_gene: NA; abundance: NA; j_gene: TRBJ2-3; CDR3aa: CAVSFGRDKVSTDTQYF; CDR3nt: TGTGCCGTCAGCTTCGGACGGGACAAAGTCAGCACAGATACGCAGTATTTT
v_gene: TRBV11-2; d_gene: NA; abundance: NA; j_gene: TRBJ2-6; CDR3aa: CASRSSGANVLTF; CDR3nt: TGTGCCAGCAGGTCCTCCGGGGCCAACGTCCTGACTTTC
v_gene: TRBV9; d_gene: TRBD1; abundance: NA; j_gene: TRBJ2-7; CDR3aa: CASSVTGGIPYEQYF; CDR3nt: TGTGCCAGCAGCGTTACAGGGGGGATACCCTACGAGCAGTACTTC
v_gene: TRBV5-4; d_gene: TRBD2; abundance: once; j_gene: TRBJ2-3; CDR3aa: CASSGGGVTDTQYF; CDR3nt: TGTGCCAGCAGCGGGGGGGGAGTCACAGATACGCAGTATTTT
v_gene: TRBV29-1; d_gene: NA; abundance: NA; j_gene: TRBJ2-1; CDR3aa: CSVEVMDRTSYNEQFF; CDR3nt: TGCAGCGTTGAAGTCATGGACAGAACGTCCTACAATGAGCAGTTCTTC
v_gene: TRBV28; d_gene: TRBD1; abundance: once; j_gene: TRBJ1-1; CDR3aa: CASSRTGAVNTEAFF; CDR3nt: TGTGCCAGCAGCAGGACAGGGGCCGTGAACACTGAAGCTTTCTTT
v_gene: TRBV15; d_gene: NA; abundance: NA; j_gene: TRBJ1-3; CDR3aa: CATSRPSGEPNTIYF; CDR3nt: TGTGCCACCAGCAGACCCTCAGGGGAGCCAAACACCATATATTTT
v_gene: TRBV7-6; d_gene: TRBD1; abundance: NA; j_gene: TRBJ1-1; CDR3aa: CASSPLDYRGSNEAFF; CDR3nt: TGTGCCAGCAGCCCTTTGGACTACAGGGGATCTAATGAAGCTTTCTTT
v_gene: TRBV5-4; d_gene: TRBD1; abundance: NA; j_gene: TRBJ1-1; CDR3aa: CASSPRGRGLVAFF; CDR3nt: TGTGCCAGCAGCCCCAGGGGGCGCGGGTTGGTAGCTTTCTTT
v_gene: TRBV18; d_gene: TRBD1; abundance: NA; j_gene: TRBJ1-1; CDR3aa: CASSPRTGAMNTEAFF; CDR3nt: TGTGCCAGCTCACCCCGAACAGGGGCGATGAACACTGAAGCTTTCTTT
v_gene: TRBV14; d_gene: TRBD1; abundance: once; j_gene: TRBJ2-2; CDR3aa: CASSQSTGYTGELFF; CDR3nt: TGTGCCAGCAGCCAATCGACAGGGTACACCGGGGAGCTGTTTTTT
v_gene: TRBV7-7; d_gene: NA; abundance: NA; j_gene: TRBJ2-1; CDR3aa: CASSLAWERNNEQFF; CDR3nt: TGTGCTAGCAGCTTAGCGTGGGAGCGGAACAATGAGCAGTTCTTC
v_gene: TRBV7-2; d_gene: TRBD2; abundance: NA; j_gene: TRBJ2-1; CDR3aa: CASSLRLAGGPRNNEQFF; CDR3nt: TGTGCCAGCAGCTTACGTCTAGCGGGGGGGCCGCGGAACAATGAGCAGTTCTTC
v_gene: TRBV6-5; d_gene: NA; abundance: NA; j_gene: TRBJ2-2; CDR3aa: CASSYSLGGHGELFF; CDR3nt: TGTGCCAGCAGTTACTCCCTGGGGGGTCACGGGGAGCTGTTTTTT
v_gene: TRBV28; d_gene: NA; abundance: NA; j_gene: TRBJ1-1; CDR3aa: CASSLGGRLNTEAFF; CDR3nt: TGTGCCAGCAGTTTAGGGGGCAGGTTGAACACTGAAGCTTTCTTT
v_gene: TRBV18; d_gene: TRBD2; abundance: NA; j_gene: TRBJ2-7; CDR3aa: CASSPGTSGNYEQYF; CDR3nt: TGTGCCAGCTCACCGGGGACTAGCGGAAACTACGAGCAGTACTTC
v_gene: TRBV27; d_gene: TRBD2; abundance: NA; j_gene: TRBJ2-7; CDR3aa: CASSSSSGQPYEQYF; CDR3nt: TGTGCCAGCAGTTCATCTAGCGGTCAACCCTACGAGCAGTACTTC
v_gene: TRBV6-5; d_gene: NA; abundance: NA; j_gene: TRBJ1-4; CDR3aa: CASSPVGGSEKLFF; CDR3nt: TGTGCCAGCAGCCCGGTCGGGGGAAGTGAAAAACTGTTTTTT
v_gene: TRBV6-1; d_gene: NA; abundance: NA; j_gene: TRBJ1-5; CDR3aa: CASQTGGSNQPQHF; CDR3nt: TGTGCCAGCCAGACGGGGGGAAGCAATCAGCCCCAGCATTTT
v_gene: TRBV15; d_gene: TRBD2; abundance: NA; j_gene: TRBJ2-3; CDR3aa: CATRTSGGVLDTQYF; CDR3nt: TGTGCCACCAGAACTAGCGGGGGGGTTCTAGATACGCAGTATTTT
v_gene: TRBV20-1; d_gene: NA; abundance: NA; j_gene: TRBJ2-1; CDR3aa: CSASLRRNYNEQFF; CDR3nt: TGCAGTGCTAGTTTGCGGCGGAACTACAATGAGCAGTTCTTC
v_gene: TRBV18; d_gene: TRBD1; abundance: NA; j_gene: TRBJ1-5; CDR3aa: CASSPREGASNQPQHF; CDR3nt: TGTGCCAGCTCACCACGAGAGGGGGCGAGCAATCAGCCCCAGCATTTT
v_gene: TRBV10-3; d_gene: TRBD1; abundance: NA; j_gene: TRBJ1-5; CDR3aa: CAISESGQSNQPQHF; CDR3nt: TGTGCCATCAGTGAGTCGGGACAGTCCAATCAGCCCCAGCATTTT
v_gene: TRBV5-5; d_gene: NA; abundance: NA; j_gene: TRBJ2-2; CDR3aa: CASRTHQGIDITGELFF; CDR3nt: TGTGCCAGCAGGACGCATCAGGGTATTGATATCACCGGGGAGCTGTTTTTT
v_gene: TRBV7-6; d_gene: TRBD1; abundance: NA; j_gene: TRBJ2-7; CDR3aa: CASSGGQGGLSYEQYF; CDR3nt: TGTGCCAGCAGCGGAGGACAGGGGGGATTGTCCTACGAGCAGTACTTC
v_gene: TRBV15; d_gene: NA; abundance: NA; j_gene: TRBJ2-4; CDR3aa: CATSRAVNRVAKNIQYF; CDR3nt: TGTGCCACCAGCAGAGCGGTCAACAGGGTAGCCAAAAACATTCAGTACTTC
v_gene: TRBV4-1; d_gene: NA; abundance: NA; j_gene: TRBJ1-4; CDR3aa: CASSHRTDYNEKLFF; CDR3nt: TGCGCCAGCAGCCACCGGACAGACTATAATGAAAAACTGTTTTTT
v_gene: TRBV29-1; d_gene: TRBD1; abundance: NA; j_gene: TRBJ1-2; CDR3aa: CSVVKGTDYGYTF; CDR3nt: TGCAGCGTTGTCAAGGGGACAGACTATGGCTACACCTTC
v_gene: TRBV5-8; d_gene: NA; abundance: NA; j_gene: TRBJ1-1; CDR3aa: CASVLLMNTEAFF; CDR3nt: TGTGCCAGCGTACTCTTAATGAACACTGAAGCTTTCTTT
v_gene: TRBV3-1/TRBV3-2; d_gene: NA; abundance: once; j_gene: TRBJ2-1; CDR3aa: CASSQESSRGYNEQFF; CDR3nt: TGTGCCAGCAGCCAAGAATCTTCAAGGGGGTACAATGAGCAGTTCTTC
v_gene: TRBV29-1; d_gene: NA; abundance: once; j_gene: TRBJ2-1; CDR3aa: CSGTGQATNEQFF; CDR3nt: TGCAGCGGGACGGGACAAGCGACCAATGAGCAGTTCTTC
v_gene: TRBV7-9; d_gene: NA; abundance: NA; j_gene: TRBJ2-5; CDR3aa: CASSRQETQYF; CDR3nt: TGTGCCAGCTCTAGGCAAGAGACCCAGTACTTC
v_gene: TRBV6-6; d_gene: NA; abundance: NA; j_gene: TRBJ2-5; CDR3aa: CASSYGKGTQQETQYF; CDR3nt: TGTGCCAGCAGTTATGGGAAAGGGACTCAACAAGAGACCCAGTACTTC
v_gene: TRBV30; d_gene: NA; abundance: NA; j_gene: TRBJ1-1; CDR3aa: CASSGSKGTEAFF; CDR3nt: TGTGCCTCTTCCGGCAGCAAGGGGACTGAAGCTTTCTTT
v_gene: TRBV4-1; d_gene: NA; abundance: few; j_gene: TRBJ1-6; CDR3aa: CASSQGRDISYNSPLHF; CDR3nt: TGCGCCAGCAGCCAAGGCCGGGATATATCCTATAATTCACCCCTCCACTTT
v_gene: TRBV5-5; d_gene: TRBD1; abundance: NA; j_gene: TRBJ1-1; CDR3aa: CASSSRQGLVAFF; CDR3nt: TGTGCCAGCAGCTCGAGACAGGGCTTGGTAGCTTTCTTT
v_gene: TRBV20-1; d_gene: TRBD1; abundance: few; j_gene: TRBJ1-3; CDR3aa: CSASAPGGQGAGNTIYF; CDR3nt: TGCAGTGCTAGTGCTCCCGGGGGACAGGGGGCTGGAAACACCATATATTTT
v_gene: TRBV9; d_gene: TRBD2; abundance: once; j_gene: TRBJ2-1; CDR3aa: CASSGRGGNEQFF; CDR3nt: TGTGCCAGCAGTGGGAGGGGTGGCAATGAGCAGTTCTTC
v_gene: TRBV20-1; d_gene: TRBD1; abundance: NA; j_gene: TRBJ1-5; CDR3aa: CSASRTGDQPQHF; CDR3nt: TGCAGTGCTAGTCGGACAGGGGATCAGCCCCAGCATTTT
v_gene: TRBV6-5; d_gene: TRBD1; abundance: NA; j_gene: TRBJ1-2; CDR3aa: CASSRQGRTNYGYTF; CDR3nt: TGTGCCAGCAGTAGACAGGGGCGAACTAACTATGGCTACACCTTC
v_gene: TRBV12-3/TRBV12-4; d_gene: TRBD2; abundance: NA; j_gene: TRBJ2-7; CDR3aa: CASSSGGYEQYF; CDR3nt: TGTGCCAGCAGCTCCGGGGGGTACGAGCAGTACTTC
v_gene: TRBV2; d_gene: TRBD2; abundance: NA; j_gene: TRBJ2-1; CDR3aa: CASSPLGTSGGFYNEQFF; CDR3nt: TGTGCCAGCAGCCCCCTGGGGACTAGCGGGGGGTTTTACAATGAGCAGTTCTTC
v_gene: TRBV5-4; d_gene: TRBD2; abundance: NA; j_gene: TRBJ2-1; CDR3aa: CASSSSGGSPNEQFF; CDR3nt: TGTGCCAGCAGCTCTAGCGGGGGCTCTCCAAATGAGCAGTTCTTC
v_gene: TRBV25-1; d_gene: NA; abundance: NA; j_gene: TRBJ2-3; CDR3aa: CASSLEVDTQYF; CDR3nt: TGTGCCAGCAGTTTAGAAGTGGATACGCAGTATTTT
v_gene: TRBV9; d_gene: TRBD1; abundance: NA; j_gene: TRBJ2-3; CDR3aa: CASSKGQGATDTQYF; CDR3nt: TGTGCCAGCAGTAAGGGACAGGGGGCCACAGATACGCAGTATTTT
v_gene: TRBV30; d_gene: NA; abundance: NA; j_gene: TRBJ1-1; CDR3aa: CAWSSRGLEAFF; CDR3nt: TGTGCCTGGAGTAGTAGAGGACTTGAAGCTTTCTTT
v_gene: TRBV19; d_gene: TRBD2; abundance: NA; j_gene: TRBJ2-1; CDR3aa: CASSMTSGGYNEQFF; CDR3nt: TGTGCCAGTAGTATGACTAGCGGGGGTTACAATGAGCAGTTCTTC
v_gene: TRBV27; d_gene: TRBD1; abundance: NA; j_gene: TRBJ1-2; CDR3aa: CASTSTGGNGYTF; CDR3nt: TGTGCCAGCACTAGTACAGGGGGCAATGGCTACACCTTC